This TCR beta chain was sequenced in a study of long-term antiretroviral therapy in people with HIV. This clone was detected once. Its cognate antigen is unknown. CDR1 is SGHTA, CDR2 FQGTGA, per germline. The CDR3 has 15 residues. Germline trimming cut 5 bases from V and 1 base from J; bases unmatched to any gene: 4. The assay, immunoSEQ v3.0, was run at survey level. Sequencing was performed with immunoSEQ multiplex PCR; in TCRdb, only in-frame clones are kept and a portion is missing. The table lists tens of thousands of clones, 70% to 90% of them singletons. Overall study findings and caveats: Information on adherence, resistance and therapy changes was unavailable.

This receptor was identified in a man younger than 35 with HIV. The source was unsorted PBMCs, collected 1.1 years after starting antiretroviral therapy. V gene TRBV7-3 combines with J gene TRBJ2-1; TRBD2 agrees at 8 bases. The CDR3 coding sequence is TGTGCCAGCAGCATTAGCGGGACGTCCTACAATGAGCAGTTCTTC. Amino acids: CASSISGTSYNEQFF.